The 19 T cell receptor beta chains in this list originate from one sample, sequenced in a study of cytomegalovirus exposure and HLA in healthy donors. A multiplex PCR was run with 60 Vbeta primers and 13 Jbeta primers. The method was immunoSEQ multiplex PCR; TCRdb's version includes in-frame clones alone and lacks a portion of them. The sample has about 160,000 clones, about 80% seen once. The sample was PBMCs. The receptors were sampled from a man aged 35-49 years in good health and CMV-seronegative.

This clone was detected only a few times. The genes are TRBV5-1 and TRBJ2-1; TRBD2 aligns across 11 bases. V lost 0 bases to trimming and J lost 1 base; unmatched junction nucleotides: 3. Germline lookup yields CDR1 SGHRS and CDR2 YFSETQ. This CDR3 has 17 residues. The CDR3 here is CASSLETSGISYNEQFF. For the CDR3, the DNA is TGCGCCAGCAGCTTGGAGACTAGCGGGATATCCTACAATGAGCAGTTCTTC. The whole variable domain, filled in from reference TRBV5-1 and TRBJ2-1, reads KAGVTQTPRYLIKTRGQQVTLSCSPISGHRSVSWYQQTPGQGLQFLFEYFSETQRNKGNFPGRFSGRQFSNSRSEMNVSTLELGDSALYLCASSLETSGISYNEQFFGPGTRLTVL.

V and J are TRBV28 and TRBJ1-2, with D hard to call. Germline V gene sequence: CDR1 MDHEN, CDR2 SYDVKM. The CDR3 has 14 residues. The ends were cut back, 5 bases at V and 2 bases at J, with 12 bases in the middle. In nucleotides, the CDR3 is TGTGCCAGCAGTCTAGCGGCCGTAAACTATGGCTACACCTTC. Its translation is CASSLAAVNYGYTF.

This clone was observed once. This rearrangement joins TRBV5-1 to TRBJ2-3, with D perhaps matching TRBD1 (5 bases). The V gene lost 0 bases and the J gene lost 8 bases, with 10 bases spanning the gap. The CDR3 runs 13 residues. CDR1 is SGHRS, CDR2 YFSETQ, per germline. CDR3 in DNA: TGCGCCAGCAGCTTGGTAGGGGCAAGTACGCAGTATTTT. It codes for CASSLVGASTQYF. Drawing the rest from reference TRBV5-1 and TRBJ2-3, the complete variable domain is KAGVTQTPRYLIKTRGQQVTLSCSPISGHRSVSWYQQTPGQGLQFLFEYFSETQRNKGNFPGRFSGRQFSNSRSEMNVSTLELGDSALYLCASSLVGASTQYFGPGTRLTVL.

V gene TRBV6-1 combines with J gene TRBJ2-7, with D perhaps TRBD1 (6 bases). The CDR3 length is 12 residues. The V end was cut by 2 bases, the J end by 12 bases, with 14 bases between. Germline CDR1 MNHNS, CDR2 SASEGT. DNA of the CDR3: TGTGCCAGCAGTGAATCAGGGACATGGTGGTACTTC. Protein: CASSESGTWWYF.

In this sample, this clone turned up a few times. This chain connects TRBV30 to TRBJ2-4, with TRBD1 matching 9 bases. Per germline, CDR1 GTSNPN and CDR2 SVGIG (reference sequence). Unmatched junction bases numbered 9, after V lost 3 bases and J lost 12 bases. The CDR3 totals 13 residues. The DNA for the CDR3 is TGTGCCTGGAGCCCGGACAGGGGTGGGAGTCAGTACTTC. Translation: CAWSPDRGGSQYF.

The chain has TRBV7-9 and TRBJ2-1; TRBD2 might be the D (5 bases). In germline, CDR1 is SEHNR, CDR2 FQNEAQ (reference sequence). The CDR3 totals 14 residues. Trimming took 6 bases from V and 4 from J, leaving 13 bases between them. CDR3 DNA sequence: TGTGCCAGCAGGGACCTGCGGGCATACAATGAGCAGTTCTTC. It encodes CASRDLRAYNEQFF.

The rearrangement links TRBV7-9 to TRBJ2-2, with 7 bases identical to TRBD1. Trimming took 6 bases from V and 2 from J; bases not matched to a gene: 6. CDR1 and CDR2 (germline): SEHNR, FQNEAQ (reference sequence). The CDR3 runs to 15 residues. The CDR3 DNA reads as TGTGCCAGCAGAAAGGACAGGACAAACACCGGGGAGCTGTTTTTT. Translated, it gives CASRKDRTNTGELFF.

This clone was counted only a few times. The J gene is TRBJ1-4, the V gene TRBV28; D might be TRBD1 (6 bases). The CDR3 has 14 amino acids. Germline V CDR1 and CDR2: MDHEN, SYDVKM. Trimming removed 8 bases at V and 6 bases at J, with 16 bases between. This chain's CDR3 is CASLPGGAHEKLFF. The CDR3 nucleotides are TGTGCCAGCCTCCCGGGGGGGGCGCATGAAAAACTGTTTTTT.

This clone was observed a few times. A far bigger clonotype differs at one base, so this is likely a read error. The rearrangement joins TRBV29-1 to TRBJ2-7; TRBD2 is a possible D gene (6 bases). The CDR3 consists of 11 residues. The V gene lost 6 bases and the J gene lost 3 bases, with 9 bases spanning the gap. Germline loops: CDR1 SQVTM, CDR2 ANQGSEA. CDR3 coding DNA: TGCAGCGTGGGCGGGAACTACGAGCAGTACTTC. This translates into CSVGGNYEQYF.

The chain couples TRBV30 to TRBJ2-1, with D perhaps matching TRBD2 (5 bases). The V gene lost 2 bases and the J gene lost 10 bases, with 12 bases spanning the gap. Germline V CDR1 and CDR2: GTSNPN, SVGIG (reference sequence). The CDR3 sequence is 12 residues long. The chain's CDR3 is CAWSSLAVEQFF. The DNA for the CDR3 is TGTGCCTGGAGTTCTCTAGCAGTCGAGCAGTTCTTC. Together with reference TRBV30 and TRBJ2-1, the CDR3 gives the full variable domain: SQTIHQWPATLVQPVGSPLSLECTVEGTSNPNLYWYRQAAGRGLQLLFYSVGIGQISSEVPQNLSASRPQDRQFILSSKKLLLSDSGFYLCAWSSLAVEQFFGPGTRLTVL.

CDR3 DNA: TGTGCCACCGCCCTAGGACTATACCAAGAGACCCAGTACTTC. Translation: CATALGLYQETQYF. The rearrangement uses TRBV19 and TRBJ2-5, with D tentatively TRBD2 (6 bases). CDR3 size: 14 residues. Trimming took off 10 bases at V and 0 bases at J, with 15 bases between the two ends. The germline V gene has CDR1 LNHDA and CDR2 SQIVND (reference sequence). Supplemented by reference TRBV19 and TRBJ2-5, the full variable domain reads DGGITQSPKYLFRKEGQNVTLSCEQNLNHDAMYWYRQDPGQGLRLIYYSQIVNDFQKGDIAEGYSVSREKKESFPLTVTSAQKNPTAFYLCATALGLYQETQYFGPGTRLLVL.

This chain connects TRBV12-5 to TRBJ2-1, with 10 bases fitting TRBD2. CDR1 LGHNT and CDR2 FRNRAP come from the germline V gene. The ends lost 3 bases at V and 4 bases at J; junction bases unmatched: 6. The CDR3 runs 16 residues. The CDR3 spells CASGFLAGVVYNEQFF. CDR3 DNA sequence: TGTGCTAGTGGTTTCCTAGCGGGGGTGGTTTACAATGAGCAGTTCTTC.

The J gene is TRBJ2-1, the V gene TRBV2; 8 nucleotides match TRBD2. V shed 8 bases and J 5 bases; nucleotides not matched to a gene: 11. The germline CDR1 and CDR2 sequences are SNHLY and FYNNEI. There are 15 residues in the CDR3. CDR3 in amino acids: CASGGSGKRNNEQFF. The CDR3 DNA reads TGTGCCAGCGGAGGTAGCGGGAAACGAAACAATGAGCAGTTCTTC.

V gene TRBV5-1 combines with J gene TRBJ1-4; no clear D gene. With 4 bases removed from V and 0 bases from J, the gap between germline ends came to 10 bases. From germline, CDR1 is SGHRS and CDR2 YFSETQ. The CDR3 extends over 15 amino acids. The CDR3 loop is CASSEYMATNEKLFF. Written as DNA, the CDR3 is TGCGCCAGCAGCGAATACATGGCAACTAATGAAAAACTGTTTTTT.

CDR3 DNA: TGTGCCAGTAGCAGTTTAATGAACACTGAAGCTTTCTTT. Its protein is CASSSLMNTEAFF. The chain recombines TRBV19 with TRBJ1-1, with no clear D. The germline CDR1 and CDR2 sequences are LNHDA and SQIVND (reference sequence). The V gene lost 6 bases and the J gene lost 0 bases, with 8 bases spanning the gap. The CDR3 is 13 amino acids.

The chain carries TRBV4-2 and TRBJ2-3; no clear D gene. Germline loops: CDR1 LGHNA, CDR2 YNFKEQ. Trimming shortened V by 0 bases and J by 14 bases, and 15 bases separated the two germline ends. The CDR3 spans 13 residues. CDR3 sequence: CASSQDRSHRWYF. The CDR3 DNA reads TGTGCCAGCAGCCAAGATAGGAGCCACCGGTGGTATTTT.

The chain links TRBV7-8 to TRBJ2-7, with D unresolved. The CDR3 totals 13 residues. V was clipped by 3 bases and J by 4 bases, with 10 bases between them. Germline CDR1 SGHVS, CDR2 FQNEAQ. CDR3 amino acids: CASSFVVGYEQYF. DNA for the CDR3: TGTGCCAGCAGCTTCGTCGTCGGGTACGAGCAGTACTTC.

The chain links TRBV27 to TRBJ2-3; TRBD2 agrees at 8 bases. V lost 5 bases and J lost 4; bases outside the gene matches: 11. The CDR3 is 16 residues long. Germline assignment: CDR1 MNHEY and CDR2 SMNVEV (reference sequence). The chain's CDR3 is CASSPRVAGYPDTQYF. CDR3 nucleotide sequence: TGTGCCAGCAGTCCCCGGGTAGCGGGATACCCAGATACGCAGTATTTT.

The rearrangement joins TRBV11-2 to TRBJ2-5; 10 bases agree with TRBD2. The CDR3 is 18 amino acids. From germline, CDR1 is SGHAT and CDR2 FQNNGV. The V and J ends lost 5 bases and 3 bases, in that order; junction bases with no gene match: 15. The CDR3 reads CASSEPYILAGAEETQYF. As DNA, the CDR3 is TGTGCCAGCAGCGAGCCGTACATCCTAGCGGGAGCGGAAGAGACCCAGTACTTC. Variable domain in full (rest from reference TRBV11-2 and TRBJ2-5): EAGVAQSPRYKIIEKRQSVAFWCNPISGHATLYWYQQILGQGPKLLIQFQNNGVVDDSQLPKDRFSAERLKGVDSTLKIQPAKLEDSAVYLCASSEPYILAGAEETQYFGPGTRLLVL.